These 22 T cell receptor beta chains were sequenced from one sample in a study of early T cells in non-severe SARS-CoV-2 infection. MiXCR was run by TCRdb on the 5' RACE reads, yielding one entry per CDR3 protein. The sample lists fewer than 65,000 distinct CDR3 sequences; about an eighth were seen once. The sample was whole blood. Source of these receptors: an adult who was a healthcare worker with PCR-confirmed SARS-CoV-2 infection or an uninfected control (not recorded which).

This clonotype has just a few counts. This chain joins TRBV29-1 and TRBJ1-1, with D perhaps matching TRBD1 (5 bases). There are 13 residues in the CDR3. Germline V gene sequence: CDR1 SQVTM, CDR2 ANQGSEA. V dropped 6 bases and J dropped 7 bases, with 18 bases sitting between them. The CDR3 loop reads CSVGDGRSIEAFF. CDR3 nucleotides: TGCAGCGTCGGGGACGGAAGGAGCATTGAAGCTTTCTTT.

In this sample, this clonotype turned up a few times. This chain connects TRBV18 to TRBJ2-3; 9 nucleotides line up with TRBD2. Trimming at V came to 5 bases and at J to 5 bases, leaving 5 bases not matched to a gene. This CDR3 contains 14 residues. Germline V gene sequence: CDR1 KGHSH, CDR2 LQKENI. The CDR3 spells CASSETSGKDTQYF. The CDR3 DNA reads TGTGCCAGCTCAGAGACTAGCGGAAAAGATACGCAGTATTTT.

V usage is TRBV2 and J usage is TRBJ1-3; 8 bases map to TRBD1. V trimming: 4 bases; J trimming: 4 bases; junction bases outside the gene matches: 6. Looked up from germline, CDR1 is SNHLY and CDR2 is FYNNEI. The CDR3 runs 15 residues. The CDR3 bases are TGTGCCAGCAGTGGGACAGGGAATACGGGAAACACCATATATTTT. The encoded protein is CASSGTGNTGNTIYF.

This clonotype was counted many times. The chain recombines TRBV2 with TRBJ2-2, with D hard to call. V lost 4 bases and J 5 bases, leaving 8 bases between the germline ends. This CDR3 spans 13 amino acids. Germline V lookup: CDR1 SNHLY, CDR2 FYNNEI. The CDR3 reads CASSASDTGELFF. The DNA for the CDR3 is TGTGCCAGCAGTGCCTCCGATACCGGGGAGCTGTTTTTT. The whole variable domain, filled in from reference TRBV2 and TRBJ2-2, reads EPEVTQTPSHQVTQMGQEVILRCVPISNHLYFYWYRQILGQKVEFLVSFYNNEISEKSEIFDDQFSVERPDGSNFTLKIRSTKLEDSAMYFCASSASDTGELFFGEGSRLTVL.

The chain combines TRBV7-2 with TRBJ2-5; D perhaps matches TRBD1 (5 bases). The V and J ends lost 5 bases and 7 bases respectively, with 14 bases between them. This CDR3 has 13 residues. CDR1 SGHTA and CDR2 FQGNSA come from the germline V gene. The CDR3 protein is CASSPEYQGTQYF. CDR3 DNA sequence: TGTGCCAGCAGCCCCGAGTACCAGGGGACCCAGTACTTC.

The chain uses TRBV18 and TRBJ1-1; possibly TRBD1 for D (5 bases). Deletions cut 3 bases from V and 3 bases from J, with 17 bases between. Germline V gene data show CDR1 as KGHSH and CDR2 as LQKENI. This CDR3 spans 16 amino acids. In nucleotides, the CDR3 is TGTGCCAGCTCACCGACTCACGAAGGGGAATACACTGAAGCTTTCTTT. Translated, it gives CASSPTHEGEYTEAFF.

This clonotype has just a few counts. The chain combines TRBV5-4 with TRBJ2-5; TRBD1 is a possible D gene (6 bases). The CDR3 totals 14 residues. Germline CDR1 and CDR2: SGHNT and YYREEE (reference sequence). Trimming removed 0 bases from V and 4 bases from J, with 10 bases in between. CDR3 region: CASSLGQGRETQYF. CDR3 bases: TGTGCCAGCAGCTTGGGGCAGGGGAGAGAGACCCAGTACTTC.

The DNA for the CDR3 is TGTGCCAGCAGTTTAAGTAGGTTTGGTAGCAATCAGCCCCAGCATTTT. Protein sequence: CASSLSRFGSNQPQHF. The V and J genes are TRBV12-3 or TRBV12-4 and TRBJ1-5; D remains ambiguous. The CDR3 is 16 residues long. Trimming took 2 bases from V and 0 from J, leaving 11 bases between them.

This clonotype has more than one count but fewer than ten. This rearrangement joins TRBV6-5 to TRBJ2-2, with 8 bases matching TRBD1. V shed 7 bases, J shed 6 bases, and the junction held 4 bases outside the gene matches. The CDR3 totals 13 residues. Germline values: CDR1 MNHEY, CDR2 SVGAGI. DNA for the CDR3: TGTGCCAGCACCCAGGGGGCTCCCGGGGAGCTGTTTTTT. Translating gives CASTQGAPGELFF.

This chain connects TRBV6-1 to TRBJ2-2, with a possible D match to TRBD1 (5 bases). The CDR3 is made up of 13 amino acids. V was pared by 8 bases and J by 7 bases, with 14 bases between. CDR1 and CDR2 from the germline V gene are MNHNS and SASEGT. This CDR3 reads CASVGQGNGELFF. The CDR3 region has the DNA TGTGCCAGCGTGGGGCAGGGAAACGGGGAGCTGTTTTTT.

The chain carries TRBV19 and TRBJ1-5; perhaps TRBD1 as D (6 bases). Trimming shortened V by 6 bases and J by 4 bases, and 13 bases separated the two germline ends. The CDR3 length is 14 residues. The V gene's germline CDR1 is LNHDA and CDR2 SQIVND (reference sequence). The chain's CDR3 is CASSLHRENQPQHF. The CDR3 coding sequence is TGTGCCAGTAGCCTTCACAGGGAAAATCAGCCCCAGCATTTT.

In its sample, this clonotype was seen a few times. The chain couples TRBV5-1 to TRBJ2-5; 11 nucleotides agree with TRBD2. The V segment lost 7 bases and the J segment 1 base; nucleotides outside the gene matches: 12. The CDR3 has 17 residues. CDR1 is SGHRS and CDR2 is YFSETQ in the germline V gene. CDR3 coding DNA: TGCGCCAGCGGTACTAGCGGGGGCGTGTCGGGCCAAGAGACCCAGTACTTC. Its translation is CASGTSGGVSGQETQYF.

This clonotype was detected only a few times. V gene TRBV6-1 combines with J gene TRBJ2-2, with D uncertain. Per the germline V gene, CDR1 is MNHNS and CDR2 is SASEGT. The CDR3 contains 15 residues. Trimming pared 2 bases from V and 6 bases from J, leaving 13 bases between. This CDR3 reads CASSESLGIAGELFF. The CDR3 DNA reads as TGTGCCAGCAGTGAATCTTTGGGGATAGCCGGGGAGCTGTTTTTT.

The table lists this clonotype with many counts. The J gene is TRBJ1-1, the V gene TRBV7-9; 7 positions agree with TRBD1. Germline V CDR1 and CDR2: SEHNR, FQNEAQ (reference sequence). The J segment lost 1 base and the V segment lost 7 bases, leaving 3 bases of the junction unmatched. This CDR3 is 13 amino acids long. The CDR3 here is CASNRQGNTEAFF. Here the CDR3 DNA reads TGTGCCAGCAATCGACAGGGGAACACTGAAGCTTTCTTT.

The CDR3 nucleotides are TGTGCCAGCACTCCCGTTGGGCATCAAGAGACCCAGTACTTC. Protein product: CASTPVGHQETQYF. J is TRBJ2-5 and V is TRBV12-3 or TRBV12-4, with D unclear. The CDR3 totals 14 residues. Trimming took 7 bases from V and 2 from J, leaving 14 bases between them.

The genes are TRBV6-6 and TRBJ2-5, with 7 nucleotides matching TRBD2. CDR1 and CDR2 (germline): MNHNY, SVGAGI (reference sequence). The V segment lost 7 bases and the J segment 4 bases; nucleotides outside the gene matches: 6. CDR3 length: 13 amino acids. CDR3 nucleotide sequence: TGTGCCAGCAATCCGGGAGGAGGAGAGACCCAGTACTTC. This codes for CASNPGGGETQYF.

CDR3 loop: CASSSSRTAANQPQHF. DNA for the CDR3: TGTGCCAGCAGCTCTTCACGGACGGCGGCCAATCAGCCCCAGCATTTT. The V and J genes are TRBV5-6 and TRBJ1-5; unclear D gene. V was clipped by 3 bases and J by 3 bases, with 16 bases between them. The CDR3 runs 16 residues. Looked up from germline, CDR1 is SGHDT and CDR2 is YYEEEE.

This clonotype was seen a handful of times. This chain joins TRBV6-2 or TRBV6-3 and TRBJ2-1, with 7 bases matching TRBD1. This CDR3 spans 16 amino acids. Germline CDR1 and CDR2: MNHEY and SVGEGT. V lost 6 bases, J lost 9 bases, and 17 bases stayed unmatched. The CDR3 DNA reads as TGTGCCAGCAGATCCCCCGGCTCGACAGGGCGAGGTGAGCAGTTCTTC. The encoded protein is CASRSPGSTGRGEQFF.

The V and J genes are TRBV10-3 and TRBJ1-6; D gene uncertain. V gave up 6 bases and J gave up 6 bases, with 12 bases separating them. Germline loops: CDR1 ENHRY, CDR2 SYGVKD. The CDR3 sequence is 14 residues long. CDR3 residues: CAIRPTAGNSPLHF. In nucleotides, the CDR3 is TGTGCCATCAGGCCGACGGCTGGTAATTCACCCCTCCACTTT.

This clonotype was detected ten times or more. This sequence joins TRBV7-9 and TRBJ2-3, with 13 bases matching TRBD2. Trimming took 5 bases from V and 1 from J; bases not matched to a gene: 3. Germline CDR1 SEHNR, CDR2 FQNEAQ (reference sequence). This CDR3 has 16 residues. Here the CDR3 DNA reads TGTGCCAGCAGCCTGGGGACTAGCGGGGGCACAGATACGCAGTATTTT. Its translation: CASSLGTSGGTDTQYF.

The table lists this clonotype with a few counts. This chain links TRBV9 with TRBJ1-2, with D maybe TRBD1 (6 bases). Germline CDR1 reads SGDLS; CDR2 reads YYNGEE. This CDR3 has 12 residues. V was clipped by 3 bases and J by 11 bases, with 14 bases between them. The CDR3 region has the DNA TGTGCCAGCAGCGCGACAGGCGGTTCTTACACCTTC. Protein: CASSATGGSYTF.

This rearrangement joins TRBV12-3 or TRBV12-4 to TRBJ2-2, with D unresolved. The V and J ends lost 3 bases and 5 bases respectively, with 4 bases between them. The CDR3 extends over 12 amino acids. The CDR3 protein is CASSFETGELFF. DNA for the CDR3: TGTGCCAGCAGTTTCGAAACCGGGGAGCTGTTTTTT.